A selection of T cell receptor beta chains follows, all from one sample in a study of shared clonotypes between healthy human individuals. Using immunoSEQ multiplex PCR, the repertoire was profiled, and TCRdb retains in-frame clones only, with some absent. The sample has over a million clones; approximately 98% are singletons. Sequences were obtained from naive CD4+ T cells sorted from blood. These receptors were collected from a man younger than 45 in good health. CDR3s include the opening cysteine and the closing phenylalanine or tryptophan. The D gene is left open where the match is weak. The size entry is marked missing in some rows and otherwise reads once, few, many or a size class.

clone size,V gene,D gene,J gene,CDR3 DNA,CDR3 protein
once,TRBV6-1,-,TRBJ1-2,TGTGCCAGCAGTGACATGTCCCTTTATGGCTACACCTTC,CASSDMSLYGYTF
few,TRBV28,-,TRBJ2-7,TGTGCCAGCAGGCCCCGGACGCTCTTTTACGAGCAGTACTTC,CASRPRTLFYEQYF
-,TRBV14,-,TRBJ2-5,TGTGCCAGCAGCCCCCAGAGGGTGCAGGCTCAAGAGACCCAGTACTTC,CASSPQRVQAQETQYF
-,TRBV25-1,TRBD1,TRBJ1-4,TGTGCCAGCAAACAGGGGGCCGGGGAAAAACTGTTTTTT,CASKQGAGEKLFF
-,TRBV18,TRBD1,TRBJ1-4,TGTGCCAGCTCACCAGGACAGGCAACTAATGAAAAACTGTTTTTT,CASSPGQATNEKLFF
-,TRBV7-3,TRBD2,TRBJ2-2,TGTGCCAGCAGCACTAACGGACTAGCGGGAGAGACCGGGGAGCTGTTTTTT,CASSTNGLAGETGELFF
-,TRBV5-1,-,TRBJ2-5,TGCGCCAGCAGGACGGGTTCTCGAATCCAAGAGACCCAGTACTTC,CASRTGSRIQETQYF
-,TRBV7-9,-,TRBJ1-4,TGTGCCAGCAGAAAGACAGGAAATAATGAAAAACTGTTTTTT,CASRKTGNNEKLFF
-,TRBV10-3,-,TRBJ1-3,TGTGCCATCAGTGAGTCGTCAGGGTACTCTGGAAACACCATATATTTT,CAISESSGYSGNTIYF
-,TRBV15,TRBD2,TRBJ2-7,TGTGCCACTCGACCGGGACTAGCGGTCTACGAGCAGTACTTC,CATRPGLAVYEQYF
-,TRBV5-1,-,TRBJ2-1,TGCGCCAGCAGCTTGAGCCTAGCCTACAATGAGCAGTTCTTC,CASSLSLAYNEQFF
-,TRBV7-8,-,TRBJ1-2,TGTGCCAGCAGCTATATGACCCCAGTGCGTGGCTACACCTTC,CASSYMTPVRGYTF
-,TRBV7-9,-,TRBJ1-1,TGTGCCAGCACCCTAGGACGTAACACTGAAGCTTTCTTT,CASTLGRNTEAFF
-,TRBV5-6,TRBD1,TRBJ1-2,TGTGCCAGCGGAAGACGGCGAGGGACAGGCTCGGGCTACACCTTC,CASGRRRGTGSGYTF
-,TRBV18,TRBD2,TRBJ2-3,TGTGCCAGCTCACCCAAAGCGGGAGGTACAGATACGCAGTATTTT,CASSPKAGGTDTQYF
-,TRBV29-1,-,TRBJ2-7,TGCAGCGTTGCGGGGGTGTTGAGCTCCTACGAGCAGTACTTC,CSVAGVLSSYEQYF
-,TRBV29-1,-,TRBJ2-4,TGCAGCGCGGCGTCGGGGAACATTCAGTACTTC,CSAASGNIQYF
-,TRBV5-1,-,TRBJ2-7,TGCGCCAGCAGCCTGGAAGGTTACGAGCAGTACTTC,CASSLEGYEQYF
-,TRBV6-5,TRBD1,TRBJ2-1,TGTGCCAGCAGTCCACCGGGGACAGGGATCAATGAGCAGTTCTTC,CASSPPGTGINEQFF
-,TRBV29-1,TRBD2,TRBJ2-1,TGCAGCGTGGCCGGTAGGACTAGCGTCGACTCGTGGGACAATGAGCAGTTCTTC,CSVAGRTSVDSWDNEQFF